The next 22 T cell receptor beta chains were all read from a single sample in a study of cytomegalovirus exposure and HLA in healthy donors. PCR employed 60 Vbeta and 13 Jbeta primers. Sequenced by immunoSEQ multiplex PCR; TCRdb stores in-frame clones only, minus some. The table lists more than 85,000 clones, roughly 67% of them singletons. Source material: PBMCs. The receptors were gathered from a man aged 35-49 years in good health and CMV-seronegative.

V usage is TRBV28 and J usage is TRBJ1-3; D perhaps matches TRBD1 (5 bases). Trimming left V 5 bases short and J 1 base short, with 9 bases between. Germline CDR1 MDHEN, CDR2 SYDVKM. The CDR3 length is 14 residues. This chain's CDR3 is CASSTGGSGNTIYF. In DNA form, the CDR3 reads TGTGCCAGCAGTACGGGGGGTTCTGGAAACACCATATATTTT.

This rearrangement joins TRBV10-3 to TRBJ1-5; TRBD1 is a possible D gene (5 bases). Trimming took 6 bases from V and 0 from J, leaving 12 bases between them. The CDR3 has 15 residues. Germline V gene lookup returns CDR1 ENHRY and CDR2 SYGVKD. Here the CDR3 DNA reads TGTGCCATCAGAGCGGGACTCAATAGCAATCAGCCCCAGCATTTT. Amino acid sequence: CAIRAGLNSNQPQHF.

The chain joins TRBV4-3 to TRBJ2-5, with 8 bases lining up with TRBD1. The CDR3 covers 16 residues. J lost 3 bases, V lost 0 bases, and 6 bases had no gene match. Germline CDR1 reads LGHNA; CDR2 reads YSLEER. CDR3 bases: TGCGCCAGCAGCCAAGACGACAGGGGCTACGAAGAGACCCAGTACTTC. As protein: CASSQDDRGYEETQYF.

The chain employs TRBV29-1 and TRBJ1-2; 7 positions match TRBD1. Trimming at V came to 0 bases and at J to 4 bases, leaving 11 bases not matched to a gene. Germline CDR1 SQVTM, CDR2 ANQGSEA. The CDR3 consists of 16 residues. The CDR3 here is CSVEDLEAGGTYGYTF. The CDR3 DNA reads as TGCAGCGTTGAAGATCTGGAAGCAGGGGGGACCTATGGCTACACCTTC.

In this sample, this clone turned up a few times. This sequence joins TRBV6-4 and TRBJ1-1, with a tentative D call TRBD1 (6 bases). The V end lost 4 bases, the J end lost 4 bases, and 10 bases lay between the germline ends. In germline, CDR1 is MRHNA, CDR2 SNTAGT. This CDR3 has 13 residues. CDR3 bases: TGTGCCAGCAGTGCCCAGGGGAGCACTGAAGCTTTCTTT. It encodes CASSAQGSTEAFF.

This clone showed up just once. The V and J genes are TRBV7-2 and TRBJ1-5; D is perhaps TRBD1 (5 bases). CDR1 and CDR2 from the germline V gene are SGHTA and FQGNSA. The V end was cut by 5 bases, the J end by 4 bases, with 18 bases between. This CDR3 has 16 amino acids. The CDR3 region is CASSDVGQLPNQPQHF. In nucleotides, the CDR3 is TGTGCCAGCAGCGACGTTGGACAACTACCGAATCAGCCCCAGCATTTT.

This rearrangement joins TRBV19 to TRBJ1-2, with D perhaps TRBD1 (6 bases). CDR3 length: 13 residues. V was shortened by 5 bases and J by 7 bases, with 14 bases between the two germline ends. Germline V gives CDR1 LNHDA, CDR2 SQIVND (reference sequence). The CDR3 nucleotides are TGTGCCAGTAGTGAGGGACACGTTCGTGGCTACACCTTC. Translated: CASSEGHVRGYTF.

This clone was found a few times. The chain has TRBV6-1 and TRBJ2-7; TRBD2 agrees at 7 bases. The germline gives CDR1 MNHNS, CDR2 SASEGT. The CDR3 extends over 14 amino acids. The J segment lost 0 bases and the V segment lost 7 bases, leaving 6 bases of the junction unmatched. The DNA of the CDR3 is TGTGCCAGCACAGCGGGGTGGGCCTCCTACGAGCAGTACTTC. It specifies CASTAGWASYEQYF.

The rearrangement uses TRBV6-5 and TRBJ1-1; the D gene is possibly TRBD1 (5 bases). The CDR3 runs to 15 residues. The V and J ends lost 3 bases and 1 base respectively, with 12 bases between them. Germline CDR1 is MNHEY and CDR2 is SVGAGI. The CDR3 DNA reads as TGTGCCAGCAGTTATATTGGGGCGCCGAACACTGAAGCTTTCTTT. It is translated as CASSYIGAPNTEAFF.

The chain couples TRBV6-1 to TRBJ2-6; D perhaps matches TRBD1 (5 bases). V lost 0 bases to trimming and J lost 2 bases, with 5 bases between them. The CDR3 covers 15 residues. The V gene's germline CDR1 is MNHNS and CDR2 SASEGT. The CDR3 here is CASSEAGAGANVLTF. The CDR3 DNA reads TGTGCCAGCAGTGAAGCAGGGGCTGGGGCCAACGTCCTGACTTTC.

J is TRBJ2-7 and V is TRBV7-9, with D perhaps TRBD2 (6 bases). V gave up 5 bases and J gave up 0 bases, with 14 bases separating them. Germline V CDR1 and CDR2: SEHNR, FQNEAQ (reference sequence). The CDR3 sequence is 15 residues long. CDR3 bases: TGTGCCAGCAGCCCCCCTAGCGCTAGCTCCTACGAGCAGTACTTC. It encodes CASSPPSASSYEQYF.

The chain joins TRBV7-3 to TRBJ2-7; TRBD1 matches 8 bases. With 5 bases clipped from V and 2 bases from J, the junction kept 20 bases outside the gene matches. The V gene's germline CDR1 is SGHTA and CDR2 FQGTGA. The length of the CDR3 is 19 residues. The DNA for the CDR3 is TGTGCCAGCAGCCCGACCGGGACAGGACTCACCTTAGGACCCTACGAGCAGTACTTC. Protein: CASSPTGTGLTLGPYEQYF.

This clone was recorded only once. The chain uses TRBV11-2 and TRBJ2-7; 11 bases are a match to TRBD1. The CDR3 totals 17 residues. Germline CDR1 reads SGHAT; CDR2 reads FQNNGV. V dropped 6 bases and J dropped 4; count of bases not matched to a gene: 14. CDR3 bases: TGTGCCAGCAGGAAAGGATCGGGACAGGGGGTAGATTACGAGCAGTACTTC. It specifies CASRKGSGQGVDYEQYF.

J is TRBJ2-3 and V is TRBV4-1, with 8 bases identical to TRBD2. The germline CDR1 and CDR2 sequences are MGHRA and YSYEKL. The V and J ends lost 11 bases and 4 bases, in that order; junction bases with no gene match: 14. This CDR3 comprises 15 residues. The CDR3 reads CAASPTGLAADTQYF. The CDR3 DNA reads TGCGCCGCCAGTCCAACAGGACTAGCAGCAGATACGCAGTATTTT.

Of note for this clone: The junction differs from germline at one of its ends, possibly a read error. V and J are TRBV13 and TRBJ1-2, with D unclear. Germline CDR1 reads PRHDT; CDR2 reads FYEKMQ (reference sequence). The length of the CDR3 is 13 residues. The CDR3 DNA sequence: TGTGCCAGCAGCCTAGGATCCCTACGGGGCTACACCTTC. Residues: CASSLGSLRGYTF.

The rearrangement uses TRBV7-9 and TRBJ2-5, with 12 bases lining up with TRBD2. V was pared by 5 bases and J by 4 bases, with 8 bases of the junction left unmatched. This CDR3 has 16 residues. Germline V gene data show CDR1 as SEHNR and CDR2 as FQNEAQ (reference sequence). The CDR3 DNA follows: TGTGCCAGCAGCCAGACTAGCGGGGGACTATTAGAGACCCAGTACTTC. This gives the protein CASSQTSGGLLETQYF. Full variable domain (rest looked up from reference TRBV7-9 and TRBJ2-5): DTGVSQNPRHKITKRGQNVTFRCDPISEHNRLYWYRQTLGQGPEFLTYFQNEAQLEKSRLLSDRFSAERPKGSFSTLEIQRTEQGDSAMYLCASSQTSGGLLETQYFGPGTRLLVL.

CDR3 sequence: CSVTRQGGYNEQFF. In DNA, the CDR3 is TGCAGCGTGACTCGTCAGGGGGGTTACAATGAGCAGTTCTTC. This chain joins TRBV29-1 and TRBJ2-1; maybe TRBD1 (7 bases). The germline V gene has CDR1 SQVTM and CDR2 ANQGSEA. Trimming took off 6 bases at V and 4 bases at J, with 16 bases between the two ends. The CDR3 covers 14 residues.

The chain has TRBV6-6 and TRBJ1-1; a possible D gene is TRBD1 (5 bases). CDR3 length: 14 amino acids. Per germline, CDR1 MNHNY and CDR2 SVGAGI (reference sequence). V lost 0 bases and J 2 bases, leaving 7 bases between the germline ends. CDR3 bases: TGTGCCAGCAGTTACTCTCGGACAAACACTGAAGCTTTCTTT. Amino acid sequence: CASSYSRTNTEAFF.

Here the CDR3 reads CASSVPKDRAYNSPLHF. CDR3 nucleotides: TGTGCCAGCAGCGTCCCTAAGGACAGGGCCTATAATTCACCCCTCCACTTT. This sequence joins TRBV9 and TRBJ1-6; 8 bases map to TRBD1. The CDR3 loop spans 17 amino acids. Germline CDR1 is SGDLS and CDR2 is YYNGEE. Trimming at V came to 2 bases and at J to 2 bases, leaving 6 bases not matched to a gene.

The DNA for the CDR3 is TGTGCCAGCTCGCGAGGGTACCAAGAGACCCAGTACTTC. As protein: CASSRGYQETQYF. The rearrangement links TRBV18 to TRBJ2-5; TRBD2 might be the D (5 bases). V was clipped by 6 bases and J by 0 bases, with 8 bases between them. Germline V gene lookup returns CDR1 KGHSH and CDR2 LQKENI. The CDR3 has 13 residues.

This rearrangement joins TRBV6-6 to TRBJ2-7, with a possible D match to TRBD1 (6 bases). This CDR3 has 12 amino acids. V lost 7 bases and J lost 2, with 9 bases in between. Germline CDR1 reads MNHNY; CDR2 reads SVGAGI (reference sequence). The CDR3 reads CASKDRTYEQYF. The CDR3 coding sequence is TGTGCCAGCAAGGACAGAACCTACGAGCAGTACTTC.

This clone was picked up a small number of times. V and J are TRBV5-1 and TRBJ2-1; 7 bases fit TRBD2. This CDR3 has 16 amino acids. Germline CDR1 is SGHRS and CDR2 is YFSETQ. The trim removed 0 bases at V and 10 bases at J, leaving 13 bases unmatched. The chain's CDR3 is CASSLAWAGERNEQFF. CDR3 sequence (DNA): TGCGCCAGCAGCTTGGCCTGGGCGGGGGAGAGAAACGAGCAGTTCTTC.